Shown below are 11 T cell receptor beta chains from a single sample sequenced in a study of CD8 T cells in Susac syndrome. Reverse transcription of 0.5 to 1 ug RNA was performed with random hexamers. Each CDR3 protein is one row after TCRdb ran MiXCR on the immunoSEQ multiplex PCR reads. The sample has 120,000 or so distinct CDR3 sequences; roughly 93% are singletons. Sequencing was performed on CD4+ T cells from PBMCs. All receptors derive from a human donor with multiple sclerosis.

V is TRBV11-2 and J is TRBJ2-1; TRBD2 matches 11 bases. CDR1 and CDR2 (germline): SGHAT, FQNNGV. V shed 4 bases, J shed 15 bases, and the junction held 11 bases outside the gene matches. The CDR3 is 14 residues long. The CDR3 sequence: CASSSLTSGEGGFF. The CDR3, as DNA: TGTGCCAGCAGCTCCTTGACTAGCGGGGAAGGGGGGTTCTTC.

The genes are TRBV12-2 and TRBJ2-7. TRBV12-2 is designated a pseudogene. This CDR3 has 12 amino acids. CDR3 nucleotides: TGTGCAAGTCGTTATGGACTCTACGAGCAGTACTTC. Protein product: CASRYGLYEQYF.

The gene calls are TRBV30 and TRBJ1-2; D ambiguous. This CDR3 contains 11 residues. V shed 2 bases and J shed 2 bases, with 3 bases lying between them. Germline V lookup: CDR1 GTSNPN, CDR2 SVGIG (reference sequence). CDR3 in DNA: TGTGCCTGGAGTCTGAACTATGGCTACACCTTC. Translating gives CAWSLNYGYTF.

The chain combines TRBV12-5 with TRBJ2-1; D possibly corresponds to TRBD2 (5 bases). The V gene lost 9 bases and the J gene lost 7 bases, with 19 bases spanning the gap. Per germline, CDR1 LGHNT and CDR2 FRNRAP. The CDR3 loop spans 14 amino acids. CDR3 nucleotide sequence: TGTGCTAGCGGGATTACCAACCTAAATAATGAGCAGTTCTTC. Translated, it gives CASGITNLNNEQFF.

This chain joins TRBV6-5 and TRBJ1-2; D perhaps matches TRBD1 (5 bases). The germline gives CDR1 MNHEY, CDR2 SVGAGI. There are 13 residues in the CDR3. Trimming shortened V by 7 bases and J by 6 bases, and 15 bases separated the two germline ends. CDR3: CASTRQGGHGYTF. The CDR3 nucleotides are TGTGCCAGCACCCGGCAGGGTGGGCATGGCTACACCTTC.

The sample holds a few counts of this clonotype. The CDR3 loop is CASSEALVNTEAFF. As DNA, the CDR3 is TGTGCCAGCAGTGAAGCGCTCGTGAACACTGAAGCTTTCTTT. The gene calls are TRBV6-1 and TRBJ1-1; unclear D gene. Germline assignment: CDR1 MNHNS and CDR2 SASEGT. The CDR3 is 14 residues long. The V end was cut by 0 bases, the J end by 0 bases, with 5 bases between.

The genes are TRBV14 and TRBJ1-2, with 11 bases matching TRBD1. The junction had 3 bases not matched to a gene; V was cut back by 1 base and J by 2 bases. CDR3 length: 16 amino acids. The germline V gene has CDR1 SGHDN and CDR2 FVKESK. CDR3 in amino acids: CASSQARTGGNYGYTF. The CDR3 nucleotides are TGTGCCAGCAGCCAAGCTCGGACAGGGGGCAACTATGGCTACACCTTC.

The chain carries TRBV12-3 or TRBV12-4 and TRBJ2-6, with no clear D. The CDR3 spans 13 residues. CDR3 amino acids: CASLVSGANVLTF. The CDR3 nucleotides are TGTGCATCACTCGTCTCTGGGGCCAACGTCCTGACTTTC.

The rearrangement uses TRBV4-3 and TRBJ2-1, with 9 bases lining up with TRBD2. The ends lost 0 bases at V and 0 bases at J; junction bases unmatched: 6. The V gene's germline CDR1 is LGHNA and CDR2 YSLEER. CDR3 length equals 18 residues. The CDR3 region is CASSQDPGGGASYNEQFF. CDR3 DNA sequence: TGCGCCAGCAGCCAAGATCCTGGCGGGGGGGCCTCCTACAATGAGCAGTTCTTC.

The CDR3, as DNA: TGTGCCAGCAGCGGACAGGGGGGCACTGAAGCTTTCTTT. Translating it yields CASSGQGGTEAFF. The chain couples TRBV14 to TRBJ1-1; 10 positions match TRBD1. Germline V gives CDR1 SGHDN, CDR2 FVKESK. V lost 5 bases, J lost 4 bases, and 1 base stayed unmatched. This CDR3 spans 13 amino acids.

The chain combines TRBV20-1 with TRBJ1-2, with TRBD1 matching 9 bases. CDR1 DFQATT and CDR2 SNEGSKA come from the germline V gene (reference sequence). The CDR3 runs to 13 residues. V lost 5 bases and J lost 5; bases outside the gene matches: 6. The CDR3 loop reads CSADGQGRYGYTF. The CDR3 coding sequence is TGCAGTGCTGACGGACAGGGGAGGTATGGCTACACCTTC.